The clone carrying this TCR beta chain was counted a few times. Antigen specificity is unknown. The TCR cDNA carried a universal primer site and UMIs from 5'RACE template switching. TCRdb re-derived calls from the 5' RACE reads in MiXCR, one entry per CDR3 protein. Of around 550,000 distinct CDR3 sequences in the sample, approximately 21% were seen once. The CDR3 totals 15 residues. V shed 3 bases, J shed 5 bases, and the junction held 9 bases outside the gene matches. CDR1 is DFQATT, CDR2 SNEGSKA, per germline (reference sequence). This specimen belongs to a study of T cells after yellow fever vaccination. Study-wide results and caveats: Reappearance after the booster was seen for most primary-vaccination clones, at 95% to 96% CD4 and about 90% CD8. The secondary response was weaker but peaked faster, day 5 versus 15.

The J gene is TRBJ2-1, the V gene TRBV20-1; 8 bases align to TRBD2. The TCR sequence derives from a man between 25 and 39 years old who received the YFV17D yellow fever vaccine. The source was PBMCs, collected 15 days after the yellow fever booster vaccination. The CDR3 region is CSASDLAGRDNEQFF. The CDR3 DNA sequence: TGCAGTGCTAGCGACTTAGCGGGGAGGGACAATGAGCAGTTCTTC.